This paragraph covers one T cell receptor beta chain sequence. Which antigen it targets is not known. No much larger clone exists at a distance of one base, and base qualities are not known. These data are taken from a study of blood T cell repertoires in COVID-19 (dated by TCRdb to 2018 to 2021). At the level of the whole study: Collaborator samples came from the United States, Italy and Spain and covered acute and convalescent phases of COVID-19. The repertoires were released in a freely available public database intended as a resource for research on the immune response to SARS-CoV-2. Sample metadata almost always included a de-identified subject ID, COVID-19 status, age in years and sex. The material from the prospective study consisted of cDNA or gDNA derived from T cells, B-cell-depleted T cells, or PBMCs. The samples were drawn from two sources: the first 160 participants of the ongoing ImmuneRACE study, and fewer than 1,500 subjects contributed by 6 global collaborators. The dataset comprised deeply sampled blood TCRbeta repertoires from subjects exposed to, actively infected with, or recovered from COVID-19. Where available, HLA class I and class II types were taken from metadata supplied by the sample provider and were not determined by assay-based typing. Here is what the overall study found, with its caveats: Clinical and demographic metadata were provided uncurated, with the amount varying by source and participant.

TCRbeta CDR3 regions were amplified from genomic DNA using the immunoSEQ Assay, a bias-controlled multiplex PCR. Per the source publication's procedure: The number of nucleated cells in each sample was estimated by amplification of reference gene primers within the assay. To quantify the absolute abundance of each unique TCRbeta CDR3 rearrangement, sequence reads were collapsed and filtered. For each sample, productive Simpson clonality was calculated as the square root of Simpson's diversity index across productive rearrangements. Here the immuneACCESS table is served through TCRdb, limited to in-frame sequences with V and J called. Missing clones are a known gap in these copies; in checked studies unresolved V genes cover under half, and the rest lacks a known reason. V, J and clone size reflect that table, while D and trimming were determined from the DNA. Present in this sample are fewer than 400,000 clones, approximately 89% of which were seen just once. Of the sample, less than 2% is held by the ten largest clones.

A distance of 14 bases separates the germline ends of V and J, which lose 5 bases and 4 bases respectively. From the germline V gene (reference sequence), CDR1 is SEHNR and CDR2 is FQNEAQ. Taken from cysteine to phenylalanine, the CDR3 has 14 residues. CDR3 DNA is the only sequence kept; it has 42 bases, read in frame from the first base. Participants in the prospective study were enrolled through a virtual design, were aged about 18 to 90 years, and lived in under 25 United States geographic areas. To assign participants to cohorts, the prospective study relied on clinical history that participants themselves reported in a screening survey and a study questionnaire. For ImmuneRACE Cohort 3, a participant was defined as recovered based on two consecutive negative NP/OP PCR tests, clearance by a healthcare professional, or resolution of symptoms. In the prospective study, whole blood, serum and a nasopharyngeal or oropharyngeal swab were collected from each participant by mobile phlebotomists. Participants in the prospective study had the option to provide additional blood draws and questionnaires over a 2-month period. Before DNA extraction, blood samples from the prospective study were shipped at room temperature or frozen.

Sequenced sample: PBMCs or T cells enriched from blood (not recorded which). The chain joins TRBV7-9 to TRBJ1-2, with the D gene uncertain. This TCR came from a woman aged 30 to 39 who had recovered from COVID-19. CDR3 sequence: CASSGERSGYGYTF. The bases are TGTGCCAGCAGCGGAGAAAGGTCGGGCTATGGCTACACCTTC. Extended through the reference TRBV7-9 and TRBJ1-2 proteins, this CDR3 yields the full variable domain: DTGVSQNPRHKITKRGQNVTFRCDPISEHNRLYWYRQTLGQGPEFLTYFQNEAQLEKSRLLSDRFSAERPKGSFSTLEIQRTEQGDSAMYLCASSGERSGYGYTFGSGTRLTVV.